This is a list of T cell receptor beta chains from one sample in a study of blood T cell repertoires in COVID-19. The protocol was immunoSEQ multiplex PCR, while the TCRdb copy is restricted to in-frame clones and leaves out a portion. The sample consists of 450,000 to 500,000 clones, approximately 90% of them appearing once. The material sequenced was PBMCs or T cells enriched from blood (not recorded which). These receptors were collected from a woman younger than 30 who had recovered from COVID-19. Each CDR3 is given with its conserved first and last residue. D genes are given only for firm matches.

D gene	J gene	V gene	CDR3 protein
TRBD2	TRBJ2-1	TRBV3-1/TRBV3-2	CASRVTFGGNEQFF
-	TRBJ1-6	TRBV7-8	CASTVDSLNSPLHF
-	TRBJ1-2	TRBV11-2	CASSHSGVGGYTF
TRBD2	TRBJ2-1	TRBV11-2	CASSLAGGPSEQFF
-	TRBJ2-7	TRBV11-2	CASSLGGRSEQYF
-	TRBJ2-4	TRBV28	CASSLGGFGKNIQYF
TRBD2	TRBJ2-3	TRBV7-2	CASSLESPSGGLDTQYF
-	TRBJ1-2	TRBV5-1	CASSLGGSENYGYTF
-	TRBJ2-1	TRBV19	CASSPAMSSYNEQFF
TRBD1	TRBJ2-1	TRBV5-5	CASSGGTGLNNEQFF
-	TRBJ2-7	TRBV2	CASSVSYIYEQYF
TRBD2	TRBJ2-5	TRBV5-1	CASTTSGGAGETQYF
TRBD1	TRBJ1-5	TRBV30	CAWSEGQGNQPQHF
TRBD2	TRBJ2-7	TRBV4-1	CASSRGGNEQYF
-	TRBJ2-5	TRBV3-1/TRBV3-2	CASSPTEAETQYF
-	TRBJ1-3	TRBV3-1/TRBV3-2	CASSQGPSGNTIYF
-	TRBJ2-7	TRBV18	CASSYLGGVLRDEQYF
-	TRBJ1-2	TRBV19	CATNDQGGGNYGYTF
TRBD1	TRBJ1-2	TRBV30	CAWASQGANGYTF
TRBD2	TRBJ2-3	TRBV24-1	CATSAVSGGASDTQYF
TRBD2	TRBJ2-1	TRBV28	CASSYSSGGARNEQFF
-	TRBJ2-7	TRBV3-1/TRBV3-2	CASSLGLEAYEQYF
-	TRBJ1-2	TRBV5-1	CASSLDREHGYTF
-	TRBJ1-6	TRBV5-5	CASSFTGRDSPLHF
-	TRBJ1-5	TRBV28	CASRLRGGLSYSNQPQHF
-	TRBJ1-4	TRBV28	CASRPYPDEKLFF
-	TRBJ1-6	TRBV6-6	CASTAVRGYNSPLHF
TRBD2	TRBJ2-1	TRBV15	CATSDQVAGGNNEQFF
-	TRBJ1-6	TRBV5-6	CASSRSQGISYNSPLHF
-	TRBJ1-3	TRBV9	CASSVGREGNTIYF
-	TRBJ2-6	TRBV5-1	CASSSSVAGANVLTF
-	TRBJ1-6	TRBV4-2	CASSQNSNSPLHF
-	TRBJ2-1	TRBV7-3	CASSLSGAAYNEQFF
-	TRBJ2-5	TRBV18	CASSYQETQYF
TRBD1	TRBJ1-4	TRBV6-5	CASSLGQSNQKLFF
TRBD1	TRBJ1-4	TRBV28	CASTHIRDRGRKAEKLFF
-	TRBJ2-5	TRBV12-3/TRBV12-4	CASSYGSQETQYF
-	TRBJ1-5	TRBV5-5	CASSPGLNQPQHF
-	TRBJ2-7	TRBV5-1	CASSLGLRPERHEQYF
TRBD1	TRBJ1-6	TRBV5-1	CASSLTGGADSPLHF
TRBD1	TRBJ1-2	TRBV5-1	CASSLQGAGYGYTF
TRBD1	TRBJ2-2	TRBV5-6	CASGPGQGRVGELFF
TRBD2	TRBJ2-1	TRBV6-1	CASSGILAGGMNEQFF
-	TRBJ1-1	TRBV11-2	CASRSPEQGRTEAFF
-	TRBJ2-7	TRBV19	CASSLGGTAFTHSYEQYF
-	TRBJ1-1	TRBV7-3	CASSSQGMNTEAFF
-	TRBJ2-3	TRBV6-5	CASRAGGVSDTQYF
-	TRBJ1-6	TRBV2	CASSENSISNSPLHF
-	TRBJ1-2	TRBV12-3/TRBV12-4	CASSYRVNYGYTF
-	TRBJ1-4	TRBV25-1	CASSETDTNEKLFF
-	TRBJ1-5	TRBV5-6	CASSFGSQPQHF
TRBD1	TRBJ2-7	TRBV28	CASIGQGQGAYEQYF
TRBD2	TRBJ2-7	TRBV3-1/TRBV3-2	CASSPTHSGGAYEQYF
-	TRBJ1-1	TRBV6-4	CASRAQGVNTEAFF
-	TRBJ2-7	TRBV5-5	CASSLEWQGEQYF
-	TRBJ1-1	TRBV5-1	CASSGERDTEAFF
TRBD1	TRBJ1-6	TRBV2	CASSRDRGTNSPLHF
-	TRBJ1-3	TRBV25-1	CASTSGNTIYF